This T cell receptor beta chain is drawn from a study of blood T cell repertoires in COVID-19 (TCRdb year 2020). A note on the overall study: Samples covering the acute and convalescent phases of COVID-19 were provided by collaborators in the United States, Italy and Spain. The repertoires were released in a freely available public database intended as a resource for research on the immune response to SARS-CoV-2. Sample metadata almost always included a de-identified subject ID, COVID-19 status, age in years and sex. Samples were obtained from the ongoing ImmuneRACE study (first 160 participants) and from some 1,200 subjects provided by 6 global collaborators. Subjects who had been exposed to COVID-19, were actively infected with it, or had recovered from it provided the deeply sampled blood TCRbeta repertoires that made up the dataset. Where available, HLA class I and class II types were taken from metadata supplied by the sample provider and were not determined by assay-based typing. The prospective study material was composed of cDNA or gDNA derived from T cells, B-cell-depleted T cells, or PBMCs.

TCRbeta CDR3 regions were amplified from genomic DNA using the immunoSEQ Assay, a bias-controlled multiplex PCR. The study's processing was this. The number of nucleated cells in each sample was estimated by amplification of reference gene primers within the assay. To quantify the absolute abundance of each unique TCRbeta CDR3 rearrangement, sequence reads were collapsed and filtered. For each sample, productive Simpson clonality was calculated as the square root of Simpson's diversity index over productive rearrangements. TCRdb carries this immuneACCESS record with in-frame sequences only. Its versions omit some clonotypes, under half of them owing to an unresolved V gene in the studies checked, with the rest unexplained. V and J calls and clone size follow that table, whereas D and trimming were derived from the DNA. The sample table contains fewer than 130,000 clones; only one count was recorded for 65% to 80% of them. In total, the top ten clones hold around 20% of the sample.

Each collaborating institution followed its own protocols to collect whole blood in K2EDTA tubes. For TCRbeta analysis, collaborators shipped samples as frozen whole blood, isolated PBMCs, or DNA extracted from either of those sample types. V lost 4 bases and J lost 0 bases; the stretch between them is 13 bases long. The CDR3 has 16 amino acids, counting the end cysteine and phenylalanine. The read is trimmed to its CDR3 DNA, 48 bases read in frame from base 1. Based on the germline V gene, the CDR1 and CDR2 sequences are SNHLY and FYNNEI. About this clone itself: Its antigen specificity is not known. Base qualities are not recorded, but no much larger clone differs from it by a single base.

General conclusions and limits of the study: How much clinical and demographic metadata was included differed by source and by participant, and the metadata was provided uncurated.

The material sequenced was peripheral blood. The sequence was collected from a man aged 65 to 79 with active or convalescent COVID-19. The chain couples TRBV2 to TRBJ1-3, and perhaps TRBD1 as D gene, on 6 matching bases. The CDR3 amino acid sequence is: CASSADRSISGNTIYF. Read as DNA, the sequence is TGTGCCAGCAGTGCCGACAGGTCCATCTCTGGAAACACCATATATTTT.